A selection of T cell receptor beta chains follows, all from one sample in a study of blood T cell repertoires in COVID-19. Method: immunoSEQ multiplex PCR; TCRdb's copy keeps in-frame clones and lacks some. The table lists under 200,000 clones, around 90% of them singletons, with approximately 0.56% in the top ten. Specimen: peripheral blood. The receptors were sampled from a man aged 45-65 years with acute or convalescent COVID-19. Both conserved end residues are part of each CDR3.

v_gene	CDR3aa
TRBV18	CASSPPAGVGETQYF
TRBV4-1	CASSQDTDSNQPQHF
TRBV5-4	CASSFFSNTGELFF
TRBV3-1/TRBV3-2	CASSQRRGLPDTQYF
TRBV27	CASSFGSGPQETQYF
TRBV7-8	CASSPPGGGPDQPQHF
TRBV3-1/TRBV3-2	CASSHSDRSSYEQYF
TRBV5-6	CASSNRGFQPQHF
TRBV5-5	CASSLAPAGITGELFF
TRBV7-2	CASSPQTNYEQYF
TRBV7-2	CASSLIEGTYEQYF
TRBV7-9	CASSLEQGAGDTQYF
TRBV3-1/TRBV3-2	CASSQGGPLDNSPLHF
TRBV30	CAWSVPSYRGSDNSPLHF
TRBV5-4	CASSLEGVWTQTYEQYF
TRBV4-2	CASSRSGAGTEAFF
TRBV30	CAWSVFGNTIYF
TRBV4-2	CASRTGLTEAFF
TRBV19	CASTPKRRAPATEAFF
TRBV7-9	CASSPWTEKNYGYTF
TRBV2	CASSAQGLGSQPQHF
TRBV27	CASRDRGSQNIQYF
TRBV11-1	CASSKPGGVETQYF
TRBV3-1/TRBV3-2	CASSQGNRYSPLHF
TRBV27	CASSDNRGRGANVLTF
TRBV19	CASSLPGPQHF
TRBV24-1	CATSDLGFNEQFF